This T cell receptor (beta chain) comes out of a study of shared clonotypes between healthy human individuals. Regarding the study as a whole: Rarefaction revealed incomplete sorted-subset sequencing despite large depth.

Authors' data handling: ImmunoSEQ junction-only sequences lacked quality scores, so their filtering differed. Generated by immunoSEQ multiplex PCR, the TCRdb table keeps only in-frame clones and is missing some. V and J calls and clone size are copied from that table; D and trimming were computed from the DNA. The data contain more than 2 million clones, 85% to 95% of them seen just once; the ten biggest clones take up 0.13%. Turning to this clone: Its specificity is unknown.

Germline-derived CDR1 and CDR2 are LNHDA and SQIVND (reference sequence). The V and J ends lost 9 bases and 0 bases respectively, with 21 bases between them. This CDR3 has 17 residues. The sequenced sample was naive CD4+ T cells sorted from blood. Subset described: CD45RA+ positively selected. The V and J genes are TRBV19 and TRBJ1-3; D possibly corresponds to TRBD1 (6 bases). The sequence derives from a young man in good health. The CDR3 loop is CASHDRKDSSSGNTIYF. CDR3 DNA: TGTGCCAGCCACGACCGTAAGGACAGTAGCTCTGGAAACACCATATATTTT.